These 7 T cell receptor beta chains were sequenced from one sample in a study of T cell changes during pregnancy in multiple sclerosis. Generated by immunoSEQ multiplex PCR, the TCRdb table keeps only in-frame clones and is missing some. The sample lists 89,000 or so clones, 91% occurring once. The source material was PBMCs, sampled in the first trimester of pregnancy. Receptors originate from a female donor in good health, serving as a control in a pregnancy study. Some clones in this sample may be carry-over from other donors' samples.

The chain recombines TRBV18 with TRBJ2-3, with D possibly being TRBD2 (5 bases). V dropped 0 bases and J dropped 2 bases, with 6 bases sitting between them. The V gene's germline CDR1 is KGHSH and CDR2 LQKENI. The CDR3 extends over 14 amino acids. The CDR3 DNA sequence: TGTGCCAGCTCACCACCGGAGGACACAGATACGCAGTATTTT. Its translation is CASSPPEDTDTQYF.

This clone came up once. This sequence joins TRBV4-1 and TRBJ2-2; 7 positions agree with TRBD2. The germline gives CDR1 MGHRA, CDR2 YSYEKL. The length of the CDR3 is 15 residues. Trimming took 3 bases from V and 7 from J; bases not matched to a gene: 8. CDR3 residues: CASSQSRGSDGELFF. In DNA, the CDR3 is TGCGCCAGCAGCCAGAGTCGCGGGAGTGACGGGGAGCTGTTTTTT.

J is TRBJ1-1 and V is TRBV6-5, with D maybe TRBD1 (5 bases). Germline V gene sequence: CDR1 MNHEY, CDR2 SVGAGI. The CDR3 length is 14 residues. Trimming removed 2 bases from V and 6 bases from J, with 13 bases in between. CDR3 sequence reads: CASSYDDSYPEAFF. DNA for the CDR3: TGTGCCAGCAGTTACGACGACAGTTACCCTGAAGCTTTCTTT.

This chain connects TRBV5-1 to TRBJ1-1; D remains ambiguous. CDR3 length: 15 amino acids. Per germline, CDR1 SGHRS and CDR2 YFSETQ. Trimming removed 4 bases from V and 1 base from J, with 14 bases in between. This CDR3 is CASSDGYGENTEAFF. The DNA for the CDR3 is TGCGCCAGCAGCGATGGGTACGGAGAGAACACTGAAGCTTTCTTT. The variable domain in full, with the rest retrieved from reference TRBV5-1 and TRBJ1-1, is KAGVTQTPRYLIKTRGQQVTLSCSPISGHRSVSWYQQTPGQGLQFLFEYFSETQRNKGNFPGRFSGRQFSNSRSEMNVSTLELGDSALYLCASSDGYGENTEAFFGQGTRLTVV.

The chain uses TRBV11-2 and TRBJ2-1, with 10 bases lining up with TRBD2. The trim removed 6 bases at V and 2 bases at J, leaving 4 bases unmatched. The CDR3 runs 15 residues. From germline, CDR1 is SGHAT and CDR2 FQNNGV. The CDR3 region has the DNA TGTGCCAGCAGAAAACTAGCGGGAACCTACAATGAGCAGTTCTTC. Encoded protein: CASRKLAGTYNEQFF.

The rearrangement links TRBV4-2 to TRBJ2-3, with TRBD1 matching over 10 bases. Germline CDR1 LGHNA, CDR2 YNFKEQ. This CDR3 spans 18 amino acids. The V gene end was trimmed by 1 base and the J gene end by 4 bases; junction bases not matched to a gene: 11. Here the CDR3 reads CASSQGNRQGASSDTQYF. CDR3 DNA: TGTGCCAGCAGCCAAGGGAACAGACAGGGGGCTTCGTCAGATACGCAGTATTTT.

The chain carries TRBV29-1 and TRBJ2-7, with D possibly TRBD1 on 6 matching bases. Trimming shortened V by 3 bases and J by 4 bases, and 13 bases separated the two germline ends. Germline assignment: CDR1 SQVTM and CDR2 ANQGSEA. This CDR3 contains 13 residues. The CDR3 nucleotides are TGCAGCGTTGAGTCAGGGGTGGGATACGAGCAGTACTTC. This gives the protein CSVESGVGYEQYF.